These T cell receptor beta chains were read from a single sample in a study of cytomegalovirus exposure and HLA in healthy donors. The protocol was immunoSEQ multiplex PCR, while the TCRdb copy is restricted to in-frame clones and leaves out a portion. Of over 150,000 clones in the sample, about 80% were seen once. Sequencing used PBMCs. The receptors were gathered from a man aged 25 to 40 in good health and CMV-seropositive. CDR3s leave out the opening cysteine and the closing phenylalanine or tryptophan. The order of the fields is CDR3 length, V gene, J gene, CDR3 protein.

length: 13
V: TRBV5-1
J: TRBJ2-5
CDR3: ASSTQGARVETQY

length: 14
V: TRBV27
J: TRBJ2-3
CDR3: ASSSRWDYQADTQY

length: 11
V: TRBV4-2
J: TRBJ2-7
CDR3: ASSQDRLGEQY

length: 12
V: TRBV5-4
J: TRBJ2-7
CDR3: ASSLTGTLYEQY

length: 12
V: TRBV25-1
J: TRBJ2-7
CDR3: ASRGGQGSYEQY

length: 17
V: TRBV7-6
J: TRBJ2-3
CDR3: ASSPLRTGGVGSTDTQY

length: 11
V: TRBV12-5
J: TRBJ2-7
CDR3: ASGLIPGSEQY

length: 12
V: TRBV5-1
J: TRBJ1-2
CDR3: ASSSTGTGGGYT

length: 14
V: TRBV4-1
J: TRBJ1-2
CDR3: ASSHPTGPLTGGYT

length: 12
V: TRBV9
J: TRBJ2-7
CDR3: ASSVGGFSYEQY

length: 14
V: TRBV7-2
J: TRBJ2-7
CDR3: ASSLVRGQGDYEQY

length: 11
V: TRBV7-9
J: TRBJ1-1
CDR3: ASSFGTVTEAF

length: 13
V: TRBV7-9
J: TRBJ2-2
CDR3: ASSLNPQDTGELF

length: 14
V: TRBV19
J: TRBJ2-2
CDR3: ASSIRQGSFTGELF

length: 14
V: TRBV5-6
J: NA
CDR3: ASSLNALAVSYEQY

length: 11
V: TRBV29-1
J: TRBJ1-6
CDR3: SVTTARNSPLH

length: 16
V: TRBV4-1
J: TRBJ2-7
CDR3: ASSQPLTAGRGGYEQY

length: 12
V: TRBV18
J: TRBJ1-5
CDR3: ASSPGSSNQPQH

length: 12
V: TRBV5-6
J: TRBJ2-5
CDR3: ASSTTGDGETQY

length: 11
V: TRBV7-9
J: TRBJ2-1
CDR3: ASSLMDRVEQF

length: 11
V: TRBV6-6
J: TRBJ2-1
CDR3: ASSQGTAGEQF

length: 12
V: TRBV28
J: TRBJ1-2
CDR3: ASTPGDKDYGYT

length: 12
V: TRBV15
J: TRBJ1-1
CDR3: ATSPDGGHTEAF

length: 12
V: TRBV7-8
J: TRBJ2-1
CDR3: ASSFKTGYNEQF

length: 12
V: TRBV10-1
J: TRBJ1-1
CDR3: ASSSDRVNTEAF

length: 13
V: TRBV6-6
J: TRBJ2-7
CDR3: ASRLPGQGAYEQY

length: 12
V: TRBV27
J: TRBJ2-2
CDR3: ASRDTGGTGELF

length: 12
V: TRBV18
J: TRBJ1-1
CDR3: ASSPSHRGTEAF

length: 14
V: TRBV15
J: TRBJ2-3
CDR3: ATSRDWTGGVDTQY

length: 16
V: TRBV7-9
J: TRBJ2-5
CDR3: ASSSSEPGTSGMETQY

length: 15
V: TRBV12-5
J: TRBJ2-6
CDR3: ASVLTGGLAGANVLT

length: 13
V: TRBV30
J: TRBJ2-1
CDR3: AWSVETSVYNEQF

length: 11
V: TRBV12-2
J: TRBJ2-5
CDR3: ASLIREAETQY

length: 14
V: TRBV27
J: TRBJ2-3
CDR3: ASSLWASGGTDTQY

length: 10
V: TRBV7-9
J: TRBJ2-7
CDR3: SSSLAFYEQY

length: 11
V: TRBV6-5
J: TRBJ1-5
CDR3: ASSEGGRQPQH

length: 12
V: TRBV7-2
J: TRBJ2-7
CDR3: ASSFRQGQREQY

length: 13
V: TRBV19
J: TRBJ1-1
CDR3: ASSNPGGWPFEAF

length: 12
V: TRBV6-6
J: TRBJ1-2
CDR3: ASINGWGDYGYT

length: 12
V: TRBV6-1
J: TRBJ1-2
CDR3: ASSEVDRVNGYT

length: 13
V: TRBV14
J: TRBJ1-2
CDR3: ASSQDVGEPYGYT

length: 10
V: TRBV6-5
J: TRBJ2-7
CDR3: ASSRSGEEQY

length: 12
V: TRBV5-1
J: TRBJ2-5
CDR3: ASRPTSAQETQY

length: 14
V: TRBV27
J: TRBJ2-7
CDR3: ASSLFKAGGPYEQY

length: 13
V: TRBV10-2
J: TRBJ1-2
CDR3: ASSEGGRYGYGYT

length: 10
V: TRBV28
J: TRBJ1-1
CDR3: ASSLSAGEAF